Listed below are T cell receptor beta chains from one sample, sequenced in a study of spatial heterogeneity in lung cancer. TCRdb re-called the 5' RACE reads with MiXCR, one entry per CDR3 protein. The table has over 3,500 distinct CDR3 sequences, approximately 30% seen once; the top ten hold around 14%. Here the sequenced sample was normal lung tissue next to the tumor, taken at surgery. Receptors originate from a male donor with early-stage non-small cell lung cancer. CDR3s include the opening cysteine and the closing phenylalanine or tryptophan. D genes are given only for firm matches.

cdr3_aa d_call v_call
CASSTNRGFNSPLHF TRBD1 TRBV5-1
CASSYRSGSGDEQFF TRBD2 TRBV6-5
CASRQIAGGGPDTQYF TRBD2 TRBV5-1
CASTRLAGEETQYF TRBD2 TRBV10-2
CAWGSSAGPDEQFF NA TRBV28
CASSLAGVDYGYTF NA TRBV5-1
CASSLQRNTGELFF NA TRBV5-1
CSARDYGASGRDSYEQYF TRBD2 TRBV20-1
CASSLQPAGGSSRAFF TRBD1 TRBV5-1
CASSSGQGEGEPQHF TRBD1 TRBV5-1
CSARDGGTARNEKLFF NA TRBV20-1
CSARAPPAFF NA TRBV20-1
CASTLAGGPVEQFF TRBD2 TRBV5-6
CSVRGVQETQYF NA TRBV29-1
CASSSGQGAYEQYF TRBD1 TRBV6-5
CATSRAAGNQPQHF NA TRBV15
CSARIQGPDTQYF NA TRBV20-1